These T cell receptor beta chains were read from a single sample in a study of identical twins. A single record per CDR3 protein comes from TCRdb applying MiXCR to the 5' RACE reads. The repertoire includes 500,000 to 600,000 distinct CDR3 sequences, 22% of them detected once, and around 0.9% sits in the top ten. These same data were also listed under a study on T cells expressing NK-cell markers.

Input material: CD4+ T cells sorted from blood. The source is a woman under 30 in good health. Both conserved end residues are part of each CDR3. A D gene is named only where the DNA matches it firmly. Clone size, where shown, is once, few, many, or a class for clones that have expanded.

J gene: TRBJ2-5; clone size: .; D gene: .; V gene: TRBV7-8; CDR3 length: 13; CDR3 DNA: TGTGCCAGCAGCTTGGGACGGTCGGGAGTCCAGTACTTC; CDR3 protein: CASSLGRSGVQYF
J gene: TRBJ2-5; clone size: .; D gene: .; V gene: TRBV20-1; CDR3 length: 14; CDR3 DNA: TGCAGTGCTAGTAGTATCCGCGGAGAAGAGACCCAGTACTTC; CDR3 protein: CSASSIRGEETQYF
J gene: TRBJ1-4; clone size: few; D gene: .; V gene: TRBV5-1; CDR3 length: 13; CDR3 DNA: TGTGCCAGCAGTTCCGGGCAGGGTGAAAAACTGTTTTTT; CDR3 protein: CASSSGQGEKLFF
J gene: TRBJ1-1; clone size: .; D gene: TRBD1; V gene: TRBV6-1; CDR3 length: 14; CDR3 DNA: TGTGCCAGCAGTCCTATCTTCAGGGGGCGCAAAGCTTTCTTT; CDR3 protein: CASSPIFRGRKAFF
J gene: TRBJ2-3; clone size: .; D gene: .; V gene: TRBV3-1; CDR3 length: 16; CDR3 DNA: TGTGCCACCACCTCGACTAGTGATTGGGCTGGGGATACGCAGTATTTT; CDR3 protein: CATTSTSDWAGDTQYF
J gene: TRBJ2-3; clone size: .; D gene: TRBD1; V gene: TRBV12-3/TRBV12-4; CDR3 length: 12; CDR3 DNA: TGTGCCAGCAGTTTAGCTTGGACAGGGCCCTCTTTT; CDR3 protein: CASSLAWTGPSF
J gene: TRBJ2-5; clone size: many; D gene: TRBD2; V gene: TRBV29-1; CDR3 length: 13; CDR3 DNA: TGCAGCGTTCCGCTAGCGGGAGGAAAGACCCAGTACTTC; CDR3 protein: CSVPLAGGKTQYF
J gene: TRBJ2-7; clone size: .; D gene: TRBD2; V gene: TRBV11-2; CDR3 length: 15; CDR3 DNA: TGTGCCAGCAGCCAGAGATCGGGAGGACACTACGAGCAGTACTTC; CDR3 protein: CASSQRSGGHYEQYF
J gene: TRBJ1-2; clone size: .; D gene: TRBD1; V gene: TRBV7-9; CDR3 length: 16; CDR3 DNA: TGTGCCAGCAGCCGGGGACAGTGGGAAAGGGGCTATGGCTACACCTTC; CDR3 protein: CASSRGQWERGYGYTF
J gene: TRBJ2-3; clone size: many; D gene: .; V gene: TRBV5-6; CDR3 length: 14; CDR3 DNA: TGTGCCAGCAGCTTGGCAGGCGGGCACGATACGCAGTATTTT; CDR3 protein: CASSLAGGHDTQYF
J gene: TRBJ2-1; clone size: .; D gene: .; V gene: TRBV6-5; CDR3 length: 15; CDR3 DNA: TGTGCCAGCAGTTCGGGTTCAGGGGTCCACAATGAGCAGTTCTTC; CDR3 protein: CASSSGSGVHNEQFF
J gene: TRBJ1-2; clone size: few; D gene: TRBD1; V gene: TRBV19; CDR3 length: 14; CDR3 DNA: TGTGCCAGTAGTACCTTGACAGGGGGATATGGCTACACCTTC; CDR3 protein: CASSTLTGGYGYTF
J gene: TRBJ2-7; clone size: .; D gene: .; V gene: TRBV20-1; CDR3 length: 12; CDR3 DNA: TGCAGTGCTAGTAAAAACGACTACGAGCAGTACTTC; CDR3 protein: CSASKNDYEQYF
J gene: TRBJ2-7; clone size: .; D gene: .; V gene: TRBV5-1; CDR3 length: 13; CDR3 DNA: TGCGCCAGCAGCGTTAGTCCCTCCTACGAGCAGTACTTC; CDR3 protein: CASSVSPSYEQYF
J gene: TRBJ2-1; clone size: many; D gene: .; V gene: TRBV6-1; CDR3 length: 15; CDR3 DNA: TGTGCCAGCAAGGCAGCCGCTAATAGGGTCAATGAGCAGTTCTTC; CDR3 protein: CASKAAANRVNEQFF
J gene: TRBJ2-5; clone size: once; D gene: .; V gene: TRBV25-1; CDR3 length: 12; CDR3 DNA: TGTGCCAGCAACCCAACCCGTGAGACCCAGTACTTC; CDR3 protein: CASNPTRETQYF
J gene: TRBJ1-1; clone size: .; D gene: .; V gene: TRBV6-2/TRBV6-3; CDR3 length: 14; CDR3 DNA: TGTGCCAGCAGTTACCGCATTTCTAACACTGAAGCTTTCTTT; CDR3 protein: CASSYRISNTEAFF
J gene: TRBJ1-1; clone size: few; D gene: .; V gene: TRBV7-2; CDR3 length: 15; CDR3 DNA: TGTGCCAGCAGCTTAGTGAGGGGGTTGAACACTGAAGCTTTCTTT; CDR3 protein: CASSLVRGLNTEAFF
J gene: TRBJ1-1; clone size: .; D gene: TRBD1; V gene: TRBV18; CDR3 length: 18; CDR3 DNA: TGTGCCAGCTCACCGGCGGGGACGCCGGACAGGTCGAACACTGAAGCTTTCTTT; CDR3 protein: CASSPAGTPDRSNTEAFF
J gene: TRBJ2-3; clone size: .; D gene: TRBD1; V gene: TRBV9; CDR3 length: 20; CDR3 DNA: TGTGCCAGCAGCTCTCGACAGGGCCCGCCGCCCTCATCTAGCACAGATACGCAGTATTTT; CDR3 protein: CASSSRQGPPPSSSTDTQYF
J gene: TRBJ2-1; clone size: .; D gene: .; V gene: TRBV5-1; CDR3 length: 16; CDR3 DNA: TGCGCCAGCAGCTTGGGGGGGCGAACCTCCTACAATGAGCAGTTCTTC; CDR3 protein: CASSLGGRTSYNEQFF
J gene: TRBJ2-7; clone size: few; D gene: .; V gene: TRBV7-3; CDR3 length: 22; CDR3 DNA: TGTGCCAGCAGCTTAACTGGTCATCAAATTGGATCGGCTAACCTGTCCTCCTACGAGCAGTACTTC; CDR3 protein: CASSLTGHQIGSANLSSYEQYF
J gene: TRBJ2-7; clone size: .; D gene: .; V gene: TRBV20-1; CDR3 length: 14; CDR3 DNA: TGCAGTGCTAGATACCACGGGGCCTCCTACGAGCAGTACTTC; CDR3 protein: CSARYHGASYEQYF
J gene: TRBJ1-1; clone size: .; D gene: .; V gene: TRBV6-6; CDR3 length: 13; CDR3 DNA: TGTGCCAGCAGTTACTCGCAGGGCTCTGAAGCTTTCTTT; CDR3 protein: CASSYSQGSEAFF
J gene: TRBJ2-7; clone size: few; D gene: .; V gene: TRBV6-1; CDR3 length: 13; CDR3 DNA: TGTGCCGCCAGCACAAGGAGGACCTACGAGCAGTACTTC; CDR3 protein: CAASTRRTYEQYF
J gene: TRBJ2-5; clone size: many; D gene: .; V gene: TRBV12-3/TRBV12-4; CDR3 length: 13; CDR3 DNA: TGTGCCAGCACTCTGACAGGTCAAGAGACCCAGTACTTC; CDR3 protein: CASTLTGQETQYF
J gene: TRBJ1-1; clone size: few; D gene: .; V gene: TRBV20-1; CDR3 length: 15; CDR3 DNA: TGCAGTGCTAGTCCTTTTGGGGGGCGGAACACTGAAGCTTTCTTT; CDR3 protein: CSASPFGGRNTEAFF
J gene: TRBJ1-5; clone size: .; D gene: .; V gene: TRBV12-3/TRBV12-4; CDR3 length: 13; CDR3 DNA: TGTGCCAGCAGTTGGTCCCTCGATAGGCCCCAGCATTTT; CDR3 protein: CASSWSLDRPQHF
J gene: TRBJ2-7; clone size: .; D gene: .; V gene: TRBV10-3; CDR3 length: 14; CDR3 DNA: TGTGCCATCAGTCAGGCTCCCCCGGCCTACGAGCAGTACTTC; CDR3 protein: CAISQAPPAYEQYF
J gene: TRBJ2-7; clone size: few; D gene: TRBD2; V gene: TRBV7-6; CDR3 length: 15; CDR3 DNA: TGTGCCAGCAGCTTAGATCCTAGCGGGATAATCGAGCAGTACTTC; CDR3 protein: CASSLDPSGIIEQYF
J gene: TRBJ1-3; clone size: .; D gene: .; V gene: TRBV7-2; CDR3 length: 15; CDR3 DNA: TGTGCCAGCAGCTTCGGGGCGGGCTCTGGAAACACCATATATTTT; CDR3 protein: CASSFGAGSGNTIYF
J gene: TRBJ1-1; clone size: .; D gene: .; V gene: TRBV15; CDR3 length: 15; CDR3 DNA: TGTGCCACCAGCAGACCTAATTGGGGTGACACTGAAGCTTTCTTT; CDR3 protein: CATSRPNWGDTEAFF
J gene: TRBJ2-1; clone size: few; D gene: TRBD1; V gene: TRBV29-1; CDR3 length: 13; CDR3 DNA: TGCAGCGTTGGGATTCACAGGGGCTATGAGCAGTTCTTC; CDR3 protein: CSVGIHRGYEQFF
J gene: TRBJ1-1; clone size: few; D gene: .; V gene: TRBV12-3/TRBV12-4; CDR3 length: 13; CDR3 DNA: TGTGCCAGCAGTTTAGAGAGACTCACTGAAGCTTTCTTT; CDR3 protein: CASSLERLTEAFF
J gene: TRBJ2-3; clone size: .; D gene: TRBD1; V gene: TRBV29-1; CDR3 length: 12; CDR3 DNA: TGCAGCGTTAAGGGACAGACAGATACGCAGTATTTT; CDR3 protein: CSVKGQTDTQYF
J gene: TRBJ2-2; clone size: once; D gene: .; V gene: TRBV6-2/TRBV6-3; CDR3 length: 16; CDR3 DNA: TGTGCCAGCAGTTACGATGTCAGCGAGCAAACCGGGGAGCTGTTTTTT; CDR3 protein: CASSYDVSEQTGELFF
J gene: TRBJ1-5; clone size: .; D gene: .; V gene: TRBV6-2/TRBV6-3; CDR3 length: 14; CDR3 DNA: TGTGCCAGCAGCCCATCCCAGGGTGCCGGGCCCCAGCATTTT; CDR3 protein: CASSPSQGAGPQHF
J gene: TRBJ1-6; clone size: .; D gene: .; V gene: TRBV20-1; CDR3 length: 14; CDR3 DNA: TGCAGTGCTAGGGATAATATGATCAATTCACCCCTCCACTTT; CDR3 protein: CSARDNMINSPLHF
J gene: TRBJ1-2; clone size: few; D gene: TRBD1; V gene: TRBV5-5; CDR3 length: 14; CDR3 DNA: TGTGCCAGCAGCGAGGACAGGGTAGCCTATGGCTACACCTTC; CDR3 protein: CASSEDRVAYGYTF
J gene: TRBJ2-2; clone size: .; D gene: .; V gene: TRBV7-9; CDR3 length: 12; CDR3 DNA: TGTGCCAGCAGCTTATACTTCGGGGAGCTGTTTTTT; CDR3 protein: CASSLYFGELFF
J gene: TRBJ2-5; clone size: .; D gene: TRBD2; V gene: TRBV11-2; CDR3 length: 15; CDR3 DNA: TGTGCCAGCACCACTAGCGGGGGTTTCCAAGAGACCCAGTACTTC; CDR3 protein: CASTTSGGFQETQYF
J gene: TRBJ2-7; clone size: few; D gene: .; V gene: TRBV5-6; CDR3 length: 17; CDR3 DNA: TGTGCCAGCAGCTTGGATCCGACTAGGCCCATCTCCTACGAGCAGTACTTC; CDR3 protein: CASSLDPTRPISYEQYF
J gene: TRBJ2-1; clone size: .; D gene: .; V gene: TRBV10-2; CDR3 length: 13; CDR3 DNA: TGCGCCAGCAGTGTCCAGCGGTTGAATGAGCAGTTCTTC; CDR3 protein: CASSVQRLNEQFF
J gene: TRBJ2-2; clone size: .; D gene: TRBD2; V gene: TRBV5-1; CDR3 length: 16; CDR3 DNA: TGCGCCAGCAGCTCGGGCGGGACTAGCGGGACCGGGGAGCTGTTTTTT; CDR3 protein: CASSSGGTSGTGELFF
J gene: TRBJ2-1; clone size: few; D gene: TRBD2; V gene: TRBV7-6; CDR3 length: 19; CDR3 DNA: TGTGCCAGCAGCTTACCCTACTCTAGCGGGAGGGCCCTGGGCAATGAGCAGTTCTTC; CDR3 protein: CASSLPYSSGRALGNEQFF
J gene: TRBJ2-3; clone size: few; D gene: .; V gene: TRBV9; CDR3 length: 15; CDR3 DNA: TGTGCCAGCAGCCCCGGACTAAGAATCACAGATACGCAGTATTTT; CDR3 protein: CASSPGLRITDTQYF
J gene: TRBJ2-3; clone size: .; D gene: .; V gene: TRBV12-3/TRBV12-4; CDR3 length: 13; CDR3 DNA: TGTGCCAGCAACTCTCGGGGATGGGATACGCAGTATTTT; CDR3 protein: CASNSRGWDTQYF
J gene: TRBJ1-1; clone size: few; D gene: .; V gene: TRBV7-9; CDR3 length: 13; CDR3 DNA: TGTGCCAGCAACCGACCGGTCAACACTGAAGCTTTCTTT; CDR3 protein: CASNRPVNTEAFF
J gene: TRBJ1-1; clone size: few; D gene: .; V gene: TRBV6-1; CDR3 length: 14; CDR3 DNA: TGTGCCAGCAAAATGGGGGCAATGAACACTGAAGCTTTCTTT; CDR3 protein: CASKMGAMNTEAFF
J gene: TRBJ1-6; clone size: few; D gene: .; V gene: TRBV12-3/TRBV12-4; CDR3 length: 11; CDR3 DNA: TGTGCCAGCAGCAAGACTGGACCCCTCCACTTT; CDR3 protein: CASSKTGPLHF